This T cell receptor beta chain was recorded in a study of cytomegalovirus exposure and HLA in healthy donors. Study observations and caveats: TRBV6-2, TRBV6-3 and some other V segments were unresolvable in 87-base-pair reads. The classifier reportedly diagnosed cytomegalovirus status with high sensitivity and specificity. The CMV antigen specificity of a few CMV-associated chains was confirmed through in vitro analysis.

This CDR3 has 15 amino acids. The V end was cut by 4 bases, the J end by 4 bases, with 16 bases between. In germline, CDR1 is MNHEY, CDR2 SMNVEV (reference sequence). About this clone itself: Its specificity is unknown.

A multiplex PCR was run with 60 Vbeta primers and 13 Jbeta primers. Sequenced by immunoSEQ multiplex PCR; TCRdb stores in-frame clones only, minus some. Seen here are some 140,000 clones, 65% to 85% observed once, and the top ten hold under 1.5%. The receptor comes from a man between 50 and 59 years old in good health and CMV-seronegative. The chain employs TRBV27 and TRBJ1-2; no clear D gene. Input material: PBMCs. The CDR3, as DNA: TGTGCCAGCAGTTATCTCGGAGGAGGATTCTATGGCTACACCTTC. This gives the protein CASSYLGGGFYGYTF.